Listed here are 13 T cell receptor beta chains from one sample, sequenced in a study of T cells in localized non-small cell lung cancer. The repertoire was sequenced with immunoSEQ multiplex PCR; TCRdb's copy has only in-frame clones and lacks some. The data show about 24,000 clones, more than 70% seen once. The specimen was peripheral blood mononuclear cells, collected before any cancer treatment. The source of these receptors is a woman aged 40-69 years with stage III lung adenocarcinoma.

The V call is TRBV4-3, the J call TRBJ2-2, with 8 bases identical to TRBD1. This CDR3 is 16 amino acids long. V shed 0 bases, J shed 7 bases, and the junction held 7 bases outside the gene matches. Germline CDR1 LGHNA, CDR2 YSLEER. As DNA, the CDR3 is TGCGCCAGCAGCCAAGATAGGGACAGGTTGGTCGGGGAGCTGTTTTTT. Residues: CASSQDRDRLVGELFF.

The CDR3 sequence is CASSLGGTGNSPLHF. The CDR3 DNA follows: TGTGCCAGCAGTTTAGGGGGGACAGGGAACTCACCCCTCCACTTT. The genes are TRBV27 and TRBJ1-6; 9 bases are a match to TRBD1. The V and J ends lost 2 bases and 10 bases, in that order; junction bases with no gene match: 6. Germline CDR1 and CDR2: MNHEY and SMNVEV (reference sequence). The CDR3 totals 15 residues.

The rearrangement joins TRBV11-1 to TRBJ2-1; D remains unclear. The CDR3 extends over 12 amino acids. Trimming pared 5 bases from V and 8 bases from J, leaving 10 bases between. The germline gives CDR1 SGHAT, CDR2 FQDESV (reference sequence). This CDR3 is CASSPTAHEQFF. CDR3 nucleotide sequence: TGTGCCAGCAGCCCTACCGCCCATGAGCAGTTCTTC. The full variable domain, with the rest looked up from reference TRBV11-1 and TRBJ2-1, is EAEVAQSPRYKITEKSQAVAFWCDPISGHATLYWYRQILGQGPELLVQFQDESVVDDSQLPKDRFSAERLKGVDSTLKIQPAELGDSAMYLCASSPTAHEQFFGPGTRLTVL.

V gene TRBV28 combines with J gene TRBJ2-7; D not certain. This CDR3 region has 13 residues. The germline V and J ends were trimmed by 7 bases and 4 bases, with 14 bases remaining between them. Germline assignment: CDR1 MDHEN and CDR2 SYDVKM. The DNA for the CDR3 is TGTGCCAGCATGCGACGGACGCCGTACGAGCAGTACTTC. Protein product: CASMRRTPYEQYF.

In this sample, this clone turned up a few times. The rearrangement uses TRBV11-2 and TRBJ2-3; 7 bases match TRBD2. Germline CDR1 reads SGHAT; CDR2 reads FQNNGV. This CDR3 is 16 amino acids long. Germline trimming cut 1 base from V and 3 bases from J; bases unmatched to any gene: 7. CDR3 in amino acids: CASSLGAYSGTDTQYF. The DNA of the CDR3 is TGTGCCAGCAGCTTAGGGGCCTATAGCGGGACAGATACGCAGTATTTT.

CDR3: CASSPSTYDNEQFF. In DNA form, the CDR3 reads TGTGCCAGTAGTCCTAGCACCTATGACAATGAGCAGTTCTTC. V usage is TRBV19 and J usage is TRBJ2-1; a weak D match, TRBD2 (5 bases). Looked up from germline, CDR1 is LNHDA and CDR2 is SQIVND (reference sequence). V lost 5 bases to trimming and J lost 5 bases, with 13 bases between them. The CDR3 length is 14 residues. The full variable domain, in which reference TRBV19 and TRBJ2-1 provide the parts outside the CDR3, is DGGITQSPKYLFRKEGQNVTLSCEQNLNHDAMYWYRQDPGQGLRLIYYSQIVNDFQKGDIAEGYSVSREKKESFPLTVTSAQKNPTAFYLCASSPSTYDNEQFFGPGTRLTVL.

The chain links TRBV30 to TRBJ1-1, with D unclear. The CDR3 sequence is 12 residues long. Looked up from germline, CDR1 is GTSNPN and CDR2 is SVGIG (reference sequence). V gave up 1 base and J gave up 11 bases, with 14 bases separating them. CDR3 in amino acids: CAWSGSGPGAFF. CDR3 nucleotides: TGTGCCTGGAGTGGCAGCGGGCCCGGGGCTTTCTTT.

The chain couples TRBV12-5 to TRBJ2-6; 7 nucleotides agree with TRBD1. J gave up 4 bases and V 5 bases, and 2 bases lay outside the gene matches. The CDR3 is 14 amino acids. Germline CDR1 reads LGHNT; CDR2 reads FRNRAP. The chain's CDR3 is CASGPGQGANVLTF. The CDR3 DNA reads TGTGCTAGTGGTCCGGGACAGGGGGCCAACGTCCTGACTTTC.

The chain uses TRBV30 and TRBJ1-2; no clear D gene. V was shortened by 1 base and J by 2 bases, with 8 bases between the two germline ends. The CDR3 contains 13 residues. The germline V gene has CDR1 GTSNPN and CDR2 SVGIG (reference sequence). The CDR3 loop is CAWSAIPNYGYTF. Written as DNA, the CDR3 is TGTGCCTGGAGTGCCATTCCGAACTATGGCTACACCTTC. Full variable domain (missing parts from reference TRBV30 and TRBJ1-2): SQTIHQWPATLVQPVGSPLSLECTVEGTSNPNLYWYRQAAGRGLQLLFYSVGIGQISSEVPQNLSASRPQDRQFILSSKKLLLSDSGFYLCAWSAIPNYGYTFGSGTRLTVV.

V usage is TRBV7-3 and J usage is TRBJ2-1; 8 positions agree with TRBD2. CDR3 length: 14 amino acids. J gave up 9 bases and V 4 bases, and 8 bases lay outside the gene matches. CDR1 SGHTA and CDR2 FQGTGA come from the germline V gene. CDR3 sequence (DNA): TGTGCCAGCAGCTCCTCCGGGACTAGTGCTGAGCAGTTCTTC. This sequence encodes CASSSSGTSAEQFF.

Remarks on this clone: The junction departs from the called germline gene at one end, perhaps through a read error. The chain recombines TRBV7-2 with TRBJ1-3, with 7 bases identical to TRBD1. Germline lookup yields CDR1 SGHTA and CDR2 FQGNSA. The CDR3 sequence is 15 residues long. This CDR3 is CASSPRAGGGDTIYF. The CDR3, as DNA: TGTGCCAGCAGCCCACGTGCAGGGGGTGGAGACACCATATATTTT.

The chain links TRBV9 to TRBJ2-7; 11 nucleotides align to TRBD2. The CDR3 is 18 residues long. Germline V CDR1 and CDR2: SGDLS, YYNGEE. After removal of 4 bases from V and 4 bases from J, the junction contained 16 bases not matched to a gene. The CDR3 spells CASSPKVSGRGLGYEQYF. DNA of the CDR3: TGTGCCAGCAGCCCCAAGGTTAGCGGGAGGGGGTTGGGGTACGAGCAGTACTTC.

The chain uses TRBV9 and TRBJ2-3; D gene ambiguous. This CDR3 has 14 residues. Germline CDR1 is SGDLS and CDR2 is YYNGEE. V shed 2 bases and J shed 4 bases, with 11 bases lying between them. The CDR3, as DNA: TGTGCCAGCAGCGTCTCGGTGGCGCCAGATACGCAGTATTTT. Translated, it gives CASSVSVAPDTQYF.